The 12 T cell receptor beta chains reported below all come from one sample, sequenced in a study of blood T cell repertoires in COVID-19. Libraries were prepared by immunoSEQ multiplex PCR; TCRdb keeps only in-frame clonotypes and omits some of them. The sample includes approximately 300,000 clones, about nine tenths of them seen just once. Sequenced material: PBMCs or T cells enriched from blood (not recorded which). All receptors come from a woman aged 18-30 years who had recovered from COVID-19.

V usage is TRBV7-6 and J usage is TRBJ2-1; 14 bases align to TRBD2. The CDR3 contains 17 residues. The germline V gene has CDR1 SGHVS and CDR2 FNYEAQ. Trimming at V came to 3 bases and at J to 5 bases, leaving 6 bases not matched to a gene. CDR3: CASSLSGLAGANNEQFF. CDR3 coding DNA: TGTGCCAGCAGCTTGTCGGGACTAGCGGGAGCAAACAATGAGCAGTTCTTC.

The V call is TRBV30, the J call TRBJ2-5, with TRBD2 matching over 9 bases. CDR3 length: 15 residues. Trimming took 5 bases from V and 2 from J; bases not matched to a gene: 9. CDR1 is GTSNPN and CDR2 is SVGIG in the germline V gene (reference sequence). The CDR3 DNA reads TGTGCCTGGTATCGGCGGGAGGGGAGGCAAGAGACCCAGTACTTC. It yields the protein CAWYRREGRQETQYF.

This sequence joins TRBV30 and TRBJ2-1, with TRBD2 matching over 13 bases. Germline CDR1 GTSNPN, CDR2 SVGIG (reference sequence). The trim removed 0 bases at V and 5 bases at J, leaving 10 bases unmatched. The CDR3 has 18 residues. CDR3 DNA sequence: TGTGCCTGGAGTGTACTACTAGCGGGAGGGCCGACAAACAATGAGCAGTTCTTC. As protein: CAWSVLLAGGPTNNEQFF.

Regarding this clone: The sample carries other DNA sequences with the same CDR3. V usage is TRBV5-1 and J usage is TRBJ1-3; D perhaps matches TRBD1 (5 bases). Germline loops: CDR1 SGHRS, CDR2 YFSETQ. V was shortened by 0 bases and J by 1 base, with 8 bases between the two germline ends. The CDR3 has 15 residues. CDR3 DNA: TGCGCCAGCAGCTTGGCCGGGGGTTCTGGAAACACCATATATTTT. Translation gives CASSLAGGSGNTIYF.

The genes are TRBV7-2 and TRBJ2-6, with D maybe TRBD1 (5 bases). Trimming stripped 3 bases from V and 0 bases from J, with 12 bases between. The CDR3 covers 17 residues. Germline CDR1 reads SGHTA; CDR2 reads FQGNSA. In nucleotides, the CDR3 is TGTGCCAGCAGCTTGGACAATAGATACTCTGGGGCCAACGTCCTGACTTTC. Protein: CASSLDNRYSGANVLTF. The variable domain in full, completed from reference TRBV7-2 and TRBJ2-6, reads GAGVSQSPSNKVTEKGKDVELRCDPISGHTALYWYRQSLGQGLEFLIYFQGNSAPDKSGLPSDRFSAERTGGSVSTLTIQRTQQEDSAVYLCASSLDNRYSGANVLTFGAGSRLTVL.

This chain joins TRBV12-5 and TRBJ1-6; TRBD1 agrees at 8 bases. This CDR3 has 16 amino acids. CDR1 LGHNT and CDR2 FRNRAP come from the germline V gene. V trimming: 7 bases; J trimming: 7 bases; junction bases outside the gene matches: 12. In DNA form, the CDR3 reads TGTGCTAGTGCCCTATCTTCGGGACAGGAAAATTCACCCCTCCACTTT. Protein: CASALSSGQENSPLHF. The full variable domain, in which reference TRBV12-5 and TRBJ1-6 provide the parts outside the CDR3, is DARVTQTPRHKVTEMGQEVTMRCQPILGHNTVFWYRQTMMQGLELLAYFRNRAPLDDSGMPKDRFSAEMPDATLATLKIQPSEPRDSAVYFCASALSSGQENSPLHFGNGTRLTVT.

This clone has only one observation. V usage is TRBV4-1 and J usage is TRBJ2-5; D not resolved. Germline V gene lookup returns CDR1 MGHRA and CDR2 YSYEKL. This CDR3 comprises 14 residues. Between the trimmed V and J ends, which lost 4 bases and 2 bases, there was a span of 11 bases. This chain's CDR3 is CASSLSVPQETQYF. CDR3 DNA: TGCGCCAGCAGCCTGTCGGTCCCACAAGAGACCCAGTACTTC.

This chain links TRBV5-8 with TRBJ1-2, with D maybe TRBD1 (6 bases). The germline CDR1 and CDR2 sequences are SGHTS and YDEGEE. V gave up 4 bases and J gave up 4 bases, with 8 bases separating them. The CDR3 spans 12 residues. CDR3 nucleotides: TGTGCCAGCAGCGAAGGGGGCTATGGCTACACCTTC. Amino acid sequence: CASSEGGYGYTF. The full variable domain, completed using reference TRBV5-8 and TRBJ1-2, is EAGVTQSPTHLIKTRGQQATLRCSPISGHTSVYWYQQALGLGLQFLLWYDEGEERNRGNFPPRFSGRQFPNYSSELNVNALELEDSALYLCASSEGGYGYTFGSGTRLTVV.

V and J are TRBV19 and TRBJ1-1; unclear D gene. The ends were cut back, 3 bases at V and 0 bases at J, with 11 bases in the middle. Germline V gives CDR1 LNHDA, CDR2 SQIVND (reference sequence). CDR3 length: 15 residues. The CDR3 sequence is CASSIRGFMNTEAFF. CDR3 DNA sequence: TGTGCCAGTAGTATTCGTGGCTTCATGAACACTGAAGCTTTCTTT. Full variable domain (rest looked up from reference TRBV19 and TRBJ1-1): DGGITQSPKYLFRKEGQNVTLSCEQNLNHDAMYWYRQDPGQGLRLIYYSQIVNDFQKGDIAEGYSVSREKKESFPLTVTSAQKNPTAFYLCASSIRGFMNTEAFFGQGTRLTVV.

As concerns this clone: Other DNA sequences in this sample translate to the same CDR3. This chain connects TRBV5-5 to TRBJ1-4; 7 bases map to TRBD1. V was pared by 0 bases and J by 4 bases, with 0 bases of the junction left unmatched. Germline values: CDR1 SGHKS, CDR2 YYEKEE (reference sequence). CDR3 length equals 14 residues. The DNA of the CDR3 is TGTGCCAGCAGCTTGGGACAGGGTAATGAAAAACTGTTTTTT. Translating gives CASSLGQGNEKLFF.

V usage is TRBV3-1 (or the pseudogene TRBV3-2) and J usage is TRBJ2-7; 9 nucleotides line up with TRBD1. V gave up 6 bases and J gave up 2 bases; unmatched junction bases: 5. Germline V lookup: CDR1 LGHDT, CDR2 YNNKEL (reference sequence). The CDR3 runs to 14 residues. As DNA, the CDR3 is TGTGCCAGCAGTTCGGACAGGGGTACCTACGAGCAGTACTTC. This encodes CASSSDRGTYEQYF.

Only one count was recorded for this clone. The rearrangement links TRBV6-1 to TRBJ1-5; 11 nucleotides align to TRBD1. Germline CDR1 reads MNHNS; CDR2 reads SASEGT. The CDR3 is 18 amino acids. V shed 2 bases and J 5 bases; nucleotides not matched to a gene: 11. CDR3 region: CASSELVGKDRGHQPQHF. CDR3 nucleotide sequence: TGTGCCAGCAGTGAATTAGTGGGCAAGGACAGGGGGCATCAGCCCCAGCATTTT.